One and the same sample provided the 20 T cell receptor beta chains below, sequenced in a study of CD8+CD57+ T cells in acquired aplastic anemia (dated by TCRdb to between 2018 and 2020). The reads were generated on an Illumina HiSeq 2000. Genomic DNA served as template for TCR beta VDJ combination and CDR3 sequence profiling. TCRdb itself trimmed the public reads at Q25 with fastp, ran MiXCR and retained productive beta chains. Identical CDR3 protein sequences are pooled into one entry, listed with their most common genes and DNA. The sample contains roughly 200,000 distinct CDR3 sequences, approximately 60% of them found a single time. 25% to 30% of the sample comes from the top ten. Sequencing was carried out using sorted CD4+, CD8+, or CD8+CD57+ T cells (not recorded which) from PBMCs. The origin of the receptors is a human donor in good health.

Here the CDR3 DNA reads TGTGCCAGCAGCTCCGGACTGGGTAACGCCTACGAGCAGTACTTC. Encoded protein: CASSSGLGNAYEQYF. V gene TRBV5-8 combines with J gene TRBJ2-7; possible D gene TRBD2, 5 bases. Deletions cut 3 bases from V and 2 bases from J, with 15 bases between. CDR3 length: 15 residues. CDR1 is SGHTS, CDR2 YDEGEE, per germline.

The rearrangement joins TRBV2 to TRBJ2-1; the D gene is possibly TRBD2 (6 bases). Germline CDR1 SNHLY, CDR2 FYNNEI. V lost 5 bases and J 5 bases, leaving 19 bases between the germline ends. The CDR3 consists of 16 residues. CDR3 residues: CASSSQGLGTHNEQFF. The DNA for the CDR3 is TGTGCCAGCAGTTCTCAGGGACTGGGGACCCACAATGAGCAGTTCTTC.

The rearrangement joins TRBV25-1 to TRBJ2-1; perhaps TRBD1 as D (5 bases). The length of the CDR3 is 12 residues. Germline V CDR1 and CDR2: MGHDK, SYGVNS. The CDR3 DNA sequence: TGTTCCACGGTCCCCGGTAGGGGTGAGCAGTTCTTC. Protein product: CSTVPGRGEQFF.

As DNA, the CDR3 is TGTGCCAGCAGCCGGGGACAACAAGAGACCCAGTACTTC. Amino acid sequence: CASSRGQQETQYF. The chain combines TRBV7-9 with TRBJ2-5, with D tentatively TRBD1 (6 bases). V was pared by 5 bases and J by 2 bases, with 9 bases between. CDR1 is SEHNR and CDR2 is FQNEAQ in the germline V gene (reference sequence). The CDR3 has 13 amino acids.

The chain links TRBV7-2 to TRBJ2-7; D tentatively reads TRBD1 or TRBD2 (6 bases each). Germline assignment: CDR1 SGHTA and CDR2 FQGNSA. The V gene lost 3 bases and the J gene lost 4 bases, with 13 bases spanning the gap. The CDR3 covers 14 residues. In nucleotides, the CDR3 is TGTGCCAGCAGCTTTGCTGCGGGGACATACGAGCAGTACTTC. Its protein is CASSFAAGTYEQYF.

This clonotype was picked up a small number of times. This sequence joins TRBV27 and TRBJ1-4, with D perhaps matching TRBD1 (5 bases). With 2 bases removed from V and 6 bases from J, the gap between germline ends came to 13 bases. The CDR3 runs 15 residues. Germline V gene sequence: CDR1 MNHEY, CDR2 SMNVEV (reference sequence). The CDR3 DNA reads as TGTGCCAGCAGTTTAACTAGCAGAGGGGATGAAAAACTGTTTTTT. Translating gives CASSLTSRGDEKLFF.

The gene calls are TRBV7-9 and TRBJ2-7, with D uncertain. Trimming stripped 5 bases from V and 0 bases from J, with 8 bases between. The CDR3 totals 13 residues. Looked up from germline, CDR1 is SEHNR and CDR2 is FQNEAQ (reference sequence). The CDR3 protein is CASSRLSSYEQYF. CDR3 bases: TGTGCCAGCAGCCGCCTAAGCTCCTACGAGCAGTACTTC.

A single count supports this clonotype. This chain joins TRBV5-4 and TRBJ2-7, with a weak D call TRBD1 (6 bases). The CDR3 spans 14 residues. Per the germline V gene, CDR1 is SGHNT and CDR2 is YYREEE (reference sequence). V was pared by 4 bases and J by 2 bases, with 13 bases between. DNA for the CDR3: TGTGCCAGCAGCCCGGACAGATTGGCCTACGAGCAGTACTTC. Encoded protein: CASSPDRLAYEQYF.

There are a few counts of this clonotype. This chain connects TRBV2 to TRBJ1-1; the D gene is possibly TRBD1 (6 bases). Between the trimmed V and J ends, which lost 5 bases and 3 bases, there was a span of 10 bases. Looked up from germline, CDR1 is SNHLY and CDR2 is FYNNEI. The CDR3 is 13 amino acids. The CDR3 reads CASSPTGYTEAFF. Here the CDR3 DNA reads TGTGCCAGCAGTCCTACAGGGTACACTGAAGCTTTCTTT.

The DNA for the CDR3 is TGCGCCAGCACCTGGGGAGGGATCGGCTCCGAGCAGTACTTC. This codes for CASTWGGIGSEQYF. This rearrangement joins TRBV5-1 to TRBJ2-7, with 7 bases that match TRBD2. Germline trimming cut 6 bases from V and 6 bases from J; bases unmatched to any gene: 12. CDR1 and CDR2 (germline): SGHRS, YFSETQ. The length of the CDR3 is 14 residues.

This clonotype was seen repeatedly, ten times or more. CDR3 bases: TGTGCCATCAATTTCCAACAGGGCGACGACACTGAAGCTTTCTTT. Its translation: CAINFQQGDDTEAFF. This sequence joins TRBV10-3 and TRBJ1-1; TRBD1 is a possible D gene (6 bases). CDR3 size: 15 residues. Germline V gives CDR1 ENHRY, CDR2 SYGVKD. Trimming removed 7 bases from V and 3 bases from J, with 18 bases in between.

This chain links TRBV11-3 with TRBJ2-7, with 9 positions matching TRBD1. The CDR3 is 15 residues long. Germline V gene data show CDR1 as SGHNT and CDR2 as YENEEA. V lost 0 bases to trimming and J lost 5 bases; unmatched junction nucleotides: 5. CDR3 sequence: CASSLDTGGLDEQYF. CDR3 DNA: TGTGCCAGCAGCTTAGATACAGGGGGCCTCGACGAGCAGTACTTC. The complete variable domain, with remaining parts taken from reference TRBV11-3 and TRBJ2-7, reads EAGVVQSPRYKIIEKKQPVAFWCNPISGHNTLYWYLQNLGQGPELLIRYENEEAVDDSQLPKDRFSAERLKGVDSTLKIQPAELGDSAVYLCASSLDTGGLDEQYFGPGTRLTVT.

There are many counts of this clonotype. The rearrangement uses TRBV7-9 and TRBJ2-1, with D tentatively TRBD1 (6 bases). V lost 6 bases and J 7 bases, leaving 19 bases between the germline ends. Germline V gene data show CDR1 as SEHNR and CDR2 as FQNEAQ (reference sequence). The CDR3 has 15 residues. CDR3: CASSAGTPTVNEQFF. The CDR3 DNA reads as TGTGCCAGCAGTGCCGGGACACCAACGGTGAATGAGCAGTTCTTC.

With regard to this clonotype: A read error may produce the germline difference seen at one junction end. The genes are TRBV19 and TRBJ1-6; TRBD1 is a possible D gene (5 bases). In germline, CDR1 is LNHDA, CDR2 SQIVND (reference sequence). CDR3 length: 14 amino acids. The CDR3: CANSPGQDNSPLHF. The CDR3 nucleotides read TGTGCCAATAGTCCAGGGCAGGATAATTCACCCCTCCACTTT.

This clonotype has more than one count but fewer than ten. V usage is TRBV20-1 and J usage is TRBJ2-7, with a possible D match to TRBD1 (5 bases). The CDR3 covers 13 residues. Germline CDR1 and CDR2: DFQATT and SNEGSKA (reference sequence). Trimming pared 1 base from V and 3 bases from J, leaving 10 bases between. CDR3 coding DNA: TGCAGTGCTAGAGCCCAGGGAATCTACGAGCAGTACTTC. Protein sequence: CSARAQGIYEQYF.

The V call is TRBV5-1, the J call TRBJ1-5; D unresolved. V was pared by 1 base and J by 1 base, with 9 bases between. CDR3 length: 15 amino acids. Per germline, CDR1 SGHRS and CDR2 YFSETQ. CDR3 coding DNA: TGCGCCAGCAGCTTGAGTGGACGGAGCAATCAGCCCCAGCATTTT. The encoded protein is CASSLSGRSNQPQHF.

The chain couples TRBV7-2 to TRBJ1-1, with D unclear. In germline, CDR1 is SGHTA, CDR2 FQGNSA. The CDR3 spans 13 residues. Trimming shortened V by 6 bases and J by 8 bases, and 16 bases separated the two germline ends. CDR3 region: CASRLNVVGEAFF. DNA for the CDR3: TGTGCCAGCAGGTTAAATGTTGTTGGGGAAGCTTTCTTT.

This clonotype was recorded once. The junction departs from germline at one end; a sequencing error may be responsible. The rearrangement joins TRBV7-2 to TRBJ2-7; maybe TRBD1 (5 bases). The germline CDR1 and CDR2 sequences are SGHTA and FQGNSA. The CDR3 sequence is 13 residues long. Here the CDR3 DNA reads TGTGCCAGCAGCCAACAGGTTGAAGGGCCGCCGAACTTC. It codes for CASSQQVEGPPNF.

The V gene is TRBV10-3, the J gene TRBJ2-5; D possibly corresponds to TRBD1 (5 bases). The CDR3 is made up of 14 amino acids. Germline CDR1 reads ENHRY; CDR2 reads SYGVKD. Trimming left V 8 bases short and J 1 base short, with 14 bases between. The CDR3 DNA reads TGTGCCATCGCCGAAGGGGTTGCCCAAGAGACCCAGTACTTC. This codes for CAIAEGVAQETQYF.

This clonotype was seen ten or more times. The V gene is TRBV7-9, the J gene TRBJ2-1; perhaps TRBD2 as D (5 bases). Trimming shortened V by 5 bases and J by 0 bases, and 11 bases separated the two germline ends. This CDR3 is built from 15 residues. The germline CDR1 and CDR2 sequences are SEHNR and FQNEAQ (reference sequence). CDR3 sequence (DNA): TGTGCCAGCAGCCCGTTTGAGGGCTCCTACAATGAGCAGTTCTTC. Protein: CASSPFEGSYNEQFF.